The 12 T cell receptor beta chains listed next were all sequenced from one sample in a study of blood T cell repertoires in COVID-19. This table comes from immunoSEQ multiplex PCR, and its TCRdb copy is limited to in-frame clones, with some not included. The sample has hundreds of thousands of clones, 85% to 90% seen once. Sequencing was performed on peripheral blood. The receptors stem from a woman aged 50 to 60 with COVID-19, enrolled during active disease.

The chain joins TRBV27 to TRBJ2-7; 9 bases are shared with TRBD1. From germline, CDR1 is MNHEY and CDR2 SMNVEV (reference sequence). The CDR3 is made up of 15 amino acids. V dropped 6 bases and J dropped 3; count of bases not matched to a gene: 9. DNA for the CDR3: TGTGCCAGCAGGTCTAAAGGGACAGGGAGCTACGAGCAGTACTTC. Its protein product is CASRSKGTGSYEQYF.

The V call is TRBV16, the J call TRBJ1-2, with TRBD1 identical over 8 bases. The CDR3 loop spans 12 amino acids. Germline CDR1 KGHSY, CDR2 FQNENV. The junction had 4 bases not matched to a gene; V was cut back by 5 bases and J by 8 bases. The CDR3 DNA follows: TGTGCCAGCAGCGACAGGGGTCAGGGCTACACCTTC. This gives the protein CASSDRGQGYTF.

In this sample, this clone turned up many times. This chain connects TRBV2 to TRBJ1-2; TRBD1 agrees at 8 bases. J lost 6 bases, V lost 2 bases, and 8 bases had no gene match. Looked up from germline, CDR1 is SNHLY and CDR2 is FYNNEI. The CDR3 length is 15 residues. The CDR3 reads CASSELQRTGNGYTF. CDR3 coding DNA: TGTGCCAGCAGTGAACTTCAAAGGACAGGGAATGGCTACACCTTC.

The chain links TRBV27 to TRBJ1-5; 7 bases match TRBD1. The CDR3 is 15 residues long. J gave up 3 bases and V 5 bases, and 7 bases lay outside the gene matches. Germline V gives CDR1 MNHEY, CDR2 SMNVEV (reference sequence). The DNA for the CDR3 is TGTGCCAGCAGTCCATATGGACAGGTCAATCAGCCCCAGCATTTT. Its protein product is CASSPYGQVNQPQHF.

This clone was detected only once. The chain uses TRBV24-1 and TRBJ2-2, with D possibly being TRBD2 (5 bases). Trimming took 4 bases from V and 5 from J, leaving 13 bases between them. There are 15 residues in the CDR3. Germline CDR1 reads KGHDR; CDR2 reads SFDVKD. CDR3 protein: CATSEGSSETGELFF. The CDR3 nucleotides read TGTGCCACCAGTGAAGGGAGTTCCGAGACCGGGGAGCTGTTTTTT.

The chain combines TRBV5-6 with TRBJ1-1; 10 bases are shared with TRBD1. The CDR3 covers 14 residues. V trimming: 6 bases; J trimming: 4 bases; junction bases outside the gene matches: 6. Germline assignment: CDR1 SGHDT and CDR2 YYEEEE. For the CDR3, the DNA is TGTGCCAGCATCCTAGGACAGGGGGGCACTGAAGCTTTCTTT. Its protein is CASILGQGGTEAFF. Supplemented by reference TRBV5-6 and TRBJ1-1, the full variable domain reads DAGVTQSPTHLIKTRGQQVTLRCSPKSGHDTVSWYQQALGQGPQFIFQYYEEEERQRGNFPDRFSGHQFPNYSSELNVNALLLGDSALYLCASILGQGGTEAFFGQGTRLTVV.

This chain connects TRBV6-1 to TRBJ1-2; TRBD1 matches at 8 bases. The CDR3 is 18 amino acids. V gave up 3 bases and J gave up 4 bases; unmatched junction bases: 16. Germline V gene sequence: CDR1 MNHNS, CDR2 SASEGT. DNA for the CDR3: TGTGCCAGCAGTGATAAACTGTTGGGACAGGATTTTCTCTATGGCTACACCTTC. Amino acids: CASSDKLLGQDFLYGYTF.

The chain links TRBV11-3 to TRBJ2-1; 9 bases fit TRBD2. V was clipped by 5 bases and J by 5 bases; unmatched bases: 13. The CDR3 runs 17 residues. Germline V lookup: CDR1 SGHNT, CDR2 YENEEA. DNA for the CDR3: TGTGCCAGCAGCCCCTCTAGCGGGACCACTAGGGACAATGAGCAGTTCTTC. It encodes CASSPSSGTTRDNEQFF.

The CDR3 DNA sequence: TGTGCCAGCAGCCTGGGACTAGTGGGCAATGAGCAGTTCTTC. Protein: CASSLGLVGNEQFF. The chain is built from TRBV7-2 and TRBJ2-1; TRBD2 agrees at 8 bases. Trimming removed 5 bases from V and 6 bases from J; junction bases left unmatched: 6. Germline values: CDR1 SGHTA, CDR2 FQGNSA. The CDR3 loop spans 14 amino acids.

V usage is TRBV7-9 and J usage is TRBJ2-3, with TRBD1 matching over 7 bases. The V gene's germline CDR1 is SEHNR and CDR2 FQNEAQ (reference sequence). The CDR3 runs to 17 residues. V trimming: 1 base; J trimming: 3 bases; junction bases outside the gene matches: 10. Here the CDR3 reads CASSLVSLAQGTDTQYF. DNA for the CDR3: TGTGCCAGCAGCTTAGTCAGCTTGGCACAGGGGACAGATACGCAGTATTTT.

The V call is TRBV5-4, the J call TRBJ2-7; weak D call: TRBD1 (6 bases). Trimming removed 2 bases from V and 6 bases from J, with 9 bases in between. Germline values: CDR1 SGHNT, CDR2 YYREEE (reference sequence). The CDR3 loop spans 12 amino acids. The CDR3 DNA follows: TGTGCCAGCAGCTTTGGCAGGGGCGAGCAGTACTTC. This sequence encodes CASSFGRGEQYF.

CDR3 bases: TGTGCCAGCAGCCCAAAACTAGCGGGGAGCACAGATACGCAGTATTTT. Translation: CASSPKLAGSTDTQYF. The chain has TRBV7-3 and TRBJ2-3; 10 bases are a match to TRBD2. The CDR3 spans 16 residues. The V and J ends lost 5 bases and 0 bases, in that order; junction bases with no gene match: 5. Looked up from germline, CDR1 is SGHTA and CDR2 is FQGTGA. Looking up the rest from reference TRBV7-3 and TRBJ2-3 gives the full variable domain: GAGVSQTPSNKVTEKGKYVELRCDPISGHTALYWYRQSLGQGPEFLIYFQGTGAADDSGLPNDRFFAVRPEGSVSTLKIQRTERGDSAVYLCASSPKLAGSTDTQYFGPGTRLTVL.